These 24 T cell receptor beta chains came from one sample sequenced in a study of spatial heterogeneity in lung cancer. TCRdb itself ran the 5' RACE reads through MiXCR, one entry per CDR3 protein. The sample has about 82,000 distinct CDR3 sequences, around 13% seen once. The time point is: sample taken at primary tumor resection. Whole RNA, which was extracted from tumor, nontumor lung tissue or frozen PBMC, was sequenced without any cell sorting. Sequenced here: PBMCs, sampled at surgery. Receptors originate from a male donor with early-stage non-small cell lung cancer.

In its sample, this clonotype was seen many times. The chain couples TRBV12-3 or TRBV12-4 to TRBJ1-1; 7 bases match TRBD1. This CDR3 has 14 amino acids. V lost 1 base, J lost 5 bases, and 4 bases stayed unmatched. The CDR3 nucleotides are TGTGCCAGCAGTTTAGACAGGGGAAAGACTGAAGCTTTCTTT. Its translation: CASSLDRGKTEAFF.

This clonotype was seen only a few times. This chain links TRBV3-1 with TRBJ1-4; D not certain. The CDR3 contains 11 residues. Trimming shortened V by 0 bases and J by 11 bases, and 4 bases separated the two germline ends. CDR1 is LGHDT and CDR2 is YNNKEL in the germline V gene (reference sequence). The CDR3 spells CASSQDRKLFF. CDR3 sequence (DNA): TGTGCCAGCAGCCAAGATAGGAAACTGTTTTTT.

This clonotype has only a few counts. V and J are TRBV12-3 or TRBV12-4 and TRBJ2-7, with D maybe TRBD2 (6 bases). The CDR3 has 12 residues. V lost 7 bases and J lost 5, with 12 bases in between. Written as DNA, the CDR3 is TGTGCCAGCACCGTAACGGGGGACGAGCAGTACTTC. Amino acid sequence: CASTVTGDEQYF.

The chain carries TRBV3-1 and TRBJ1-6; 8 positions match TRBD1. Germline trimming cut 4 bases from V and 6 bases from J; bases unmatched to any gene: 2. Germline CDR1 reads LGHDT; CDR2 reads YNNKEL (reference sequence). This CDR3 spans 14 amino acids. The CDR3 coding sequence is TGTGCCAGCAGCCGGGACAGGAGTAATTCACCCCTCCACTTT. This codes for CASSRDRSNSPLHF.

The chain carries TRBV6-5 and TRBJ2-5; a weak D match, TRBD2 (6 bases). With 0 bases removed from V and 4 bases from J, the gap between germline ends came to 9 bases. CDR3 length: 14 residues. Germline values: CDR1 MNHEY, CDR2 SVGAGI. CDR3 amino acids: CASSYSRRVETQYF. The CDR3 DNA reads TGTGCCAGCAGTTACTCGAGGAGGGTAGAGACCCAGTACTTC.

The rearrangement links TRBV2 to TRBJ1-5; no reliable D call. The CDR3 is 14 amino acids. The germline gives CDR1 SNHLY, CDR2 FYNNEI. V was cut by 4 bases and J by 0 bases, with 7 bases left in between. This CDR3 reads CASSVINSNQPQHF. The DNA for the CDR3 is TGTGCCAGCAGTGTGATTAATAGCAATCAGCCCCAGCATTTT.

The chain uses TRBV30 and TRBJ2-1, with TRBD2 as a possible D gene (6 bases). With 2 bases removed from V and 6 bases from J, the gap between germline ends came to 14 bases. In germline, CDR1 is GTSNPN, CDR2 SVGIG (reference sequence). The CDR3 is 14 residues long. Here the CDR3 reads CAWSFQGTSNEQFF. The CDR3 DNA follows: TGTGCCTGGAGTTTCCAAGGGACTTCCAATGAGCAGTTCTTC.

This clonotype was detected a few times. V gene TRBV29-1 combines with J gene TRBJ1-5, with a tentative D call TRBD1 (6 bases). Trimming took off 4 bases at V and 0 bases at J, with 7 bases between the two ends. The CDR3 has 13 residues. CDR1 and CDR2 (germline): SQVTM, ANQGSEA. The DNA of the CDR3 is TGCAGCGTTGTACAGGGTAGCAATCAGCCCCAGCATTTT. Residues: CSVVQGSNQPQHF.

This clonotype turned up a few times. The V gene is TRBV7-2, the J gene TRBJ2-2, with TRBD1 matching 10 bases. Germline V gives CDR1 SGHTA, CDR2 FQGNSA. The CDR3 length is 15 residues. Unmatched junction bases numbered 4, after V lost 5 bases and J lost 4 bases. CDR3 nucleotides: TGTGCCAGCAGCCCCCGGGACAGGGGCACCGGGGAGCTGTTTTTT. Its translation: CASSPRDRGTGELFF. Together with reference TRBV7-2 and TRBJ2-2, the CDR3 gives the full variable domain: GAGVSQSPSNKVTEKGKDVELRCDPISGHTALYWYRQSLGQGLEFLIYFQGNSAPDKSGLPSDRFSAERTGGSVSTLTIQRTQQEDSAVYLCASSPRDRGTGELFFGEGSRLTVL.

V is TRBV2 and J is TRBJ2-1; D is possibly TRBD2 (6 bases). The V and J ends lost 7 bases and 4 bases respectively, with 14 bases between them. The CDR3 length is 14 residues. Germline CDR1 reads SNHLY; CDR2 reads FYNNEI. The CDR3 region has the DNA TGTGCCAGCACTCCGGGGGAAGAATACAATGAGCAGTTCTTC. Protein: CASTPGEEYNEQFF.

In its sample, this clonotype was seen a few times. The chain uses TRBV9 and TRBJ2-2; possibly TRBD1 for D (5 bases). This CDR3 region has 16 residues. The V and J ends lost 0 bases and 1 base respectively, with 10 bases between them. The germline V gene has CDR1 SGDLS and CDR2 YYNGEE. The CDR3 loop reads CASSVATGQNTGELFF. CDR3 bases: TGTGCCAGCAGCGTAGCTACCGGACAGAACACCGGGGAGCTGTTTTTT.

This clonotype occurred many times. The chain links TRBV3-1 to TRBJ2-5; D call uncertain. The CDR3 runs to 12 residues. Looked up from germline, CDR1 is LGHDT and CDR2 is YNNKEL (reference sequence). Between the trimmed V and J ends, which lost 0 bases and 5 bases, there was a span of 4 bases. The CDR3: CASSQEWETQYF. Written as DNA, the CDR3 is TGTGCCAGCAGCCAAGAATGGGAGACCCAGTACTTC.

This clonotype was recorded a few times. The rearrangement uses TRBV7-6 and TRBJ2-6; TRBD1 agrees at 7 bases. Germline CDR1 reads SGHVS; CDR2 reads FNYEAQ. This CDR3 is 17 amino acids long. V trimming: 4 bases; J trimming: 0 bases; junction bases outside the gene matches: 6. This CDR3 is CASSSEPGGSGANVLTF. The CDR3 region has the DNA TGTGCCAGCAGCTCCGAGCCAGGGGGCTCTGGGGCCAACGTCCTGACTTTC.

The rearrangement links TRBV4-1 to TRBJ2-7; D is uncertain. V shed 0 bases and J shed 3 bases, with 6 bases lying between them. The germline V gene has CDR1 MGHRA and CDR2 YSYEKL. The CDR3 sequence is 13 residues long. The CDR3 nucleotides are TGCGCCAGCAGCCAAGATACGATCTACGAGCAGTACTTC. Amino acid sequence: CASSQDTIYEQYF.

This chain uses TRBV7-8 with TRBJ2-1; 8 bases fit TRBD1. The junction had 8 bases not matched to a gene; V was cut back by 0 bases and J by 7 bases. The CDR3 covers 16 residues. Germline loops: CDR1 SGHVS, CDR2 FQNEAQ. CDR3 loop: CASSLAGQGGRNEQFF. In DNA form, the CDR3 reads TGTGCCAGCAGCTTAGCAGGACAGGGTGGTAGGAATGAGCAGTTCTTC.

This clonotype has a count of ten or more. The chain is built from TRBV30 and TRBJ1-1; 10 bases fit TRBD1. Trimming cost V 3 bases and J 4 bases; bases outside gene matches: 8. This CDR3 contains 15 residues. Germline lookup yields CDR1 GTSNPN and CDR2 SVGIG (reference sequence). DNA of the CDR3: TGTGCCTGGAGGCCTTGGGACAGGGGAAGCACTGAAGCTTTCTTT. Translation gives CAWRPWDRGSTEAFF.

This clonotype has at least ten counts. This chain joins TRBV19 and TRBJ1-2; D gene uncertain. Germline V gene data show CDR1 as LNHDA and CDR2 as SQIVND (reference sequence). V lost 6 bases and J 0 bases, leaving 11 bases between the germline ends. This CDR3 has 14 amino acids. This CDR3 reads CASRMGPANYGYTF. For the CDR3, the DNA is TGTGCCAGTAGAATGGGCCCAGCTAACTATGGCTACACCTTC.

This clonotype was observed a few times. V is TRBV5-1 and J is TRBJ2-3, with D perhaps matching TRBD1 (6 bases). The CDR3 is 14 amino acids. Trimming took off 4 bases at V and 2 bases at J, with 11 bases between the two ends. The V gene's germline CDR1 is SGHRS and CDR2 YFSETQ. Here the CDR3 reads CASSPGEPTDTQYF. The CDR3, as DNA: TGCGCCAGCAGCCCAGGGGAACCCACAGATACGCAGTATTTT.

This clonotype has a handful of counts. The chain couples TRBV7-9 to TRBJ2-5; 13 bases match TRBD2. CDR1 SEHNR and CDR2 FQNEAQ come from the germline V gene (reference sequence). V lost 3 bases, J lost 3 bases, and 4 bases stayed unmatched. There are 16 residues in the CDR3. CDR3 loop: CASSLAGLAGKETQYF. The DNA of the CDR3 is TGTGCCAGCAGCTTGGCGGGACTAGCGGGAAAAGAGACCCAGTACTTC.

This clonotype was seen more than once but under ten times. The chain uses TRBV19 and TRBJ2-1; D is undetermined. CDR1 LNHDA and CDR2 SQIVND come from the germline V gene (reference sequence). CDR3 length: 14 residues. With 3 bases removed from V and 6 bases from J, the gap between germline ends came to 12 bases. CDR3 in amino acids: CASSILGPFNEQFF. The CDR3 DNA reads as TGTGCCAGTAGTATTCTCGGACCTTTCAATGAGCAGTTCTTC.

This clonotype occurred many times. This chain links TRBV12-3 or TRBV12-4 with TRBJ1-3; D call uncertain. V lost 1 base and J 5 bases, leaving 12 bases between the germline ends. The CDR3 is 15 residues long. CDR3 region: CASSLVHEGRNTIYF. The CDR3 nucleotides are TGTGCCAGCAGTTTAGTTCATGAAGGAAGAAACACCATATATTTT.

This clonotype has only a few counts. CDR3 loop: CASSLGLRRNTEAFF. The DNA for the CDR3 is TGTGCCAGCAGCTTAGGGCTCCGTAGAAACACTGAAGCTTTCTTT. This sequence joins TRBV7-9 and TRBJ1-1; D gene ambiguous. CDR1 is SEHNR and CDR2 is FQNEAQ in the germline V gene (reference sequence). V lost 1 base, J lost 2 bases, and 11 bases lay in between. The CDR3 covers 15 residues.

This clonotype has a count of ten or more. CDR3 DNA sequence: TGTGCCAGCAGCTTGGACGGACTTATGAACACTGAAGCTTTCTTT. Protein: CASSLDGLMNTEAFF. The chain is built from TRBV5-6 and TRBJ1-1; unclear D gene. Germline CDR1 and CDR2: SGHDT and YYEEEE. Trimming removed 0 bases at V and 0 bases at J, with 9 bases between. The CDR3 runs 15 residues.

The chain is built from TRBV29-1 and TRBJ2-3; D is ambiguous. This CDR3 has 13 residues. The germline V gene has CDR1 SQVTM and CDR2 ANQGSEA. With 6 bases removed from V and 1 base from J, the gap between germline ends came to 11 bases. The CDR3 sequence: CSVSRGRTDTQYF. The CDR3 coding sequence is TGCAGCGTCTCTCGAGGCCGCACAGATACGCAGTATTTT.